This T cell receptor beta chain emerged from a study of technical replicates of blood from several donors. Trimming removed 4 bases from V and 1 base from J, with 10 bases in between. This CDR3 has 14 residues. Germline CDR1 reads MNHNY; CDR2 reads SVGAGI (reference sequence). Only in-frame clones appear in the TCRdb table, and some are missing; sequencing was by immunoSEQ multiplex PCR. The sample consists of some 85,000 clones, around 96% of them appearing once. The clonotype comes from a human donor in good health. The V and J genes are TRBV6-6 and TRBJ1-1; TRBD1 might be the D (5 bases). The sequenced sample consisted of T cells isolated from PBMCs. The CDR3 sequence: CASSLNQGNTEAFF. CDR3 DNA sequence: TGTGCCAGCAGTTTGAATCAGGGGAACACTGAAGCTTTCTTT.